This record looks at one T cell receptor (beta chain) sequence and its context. V was cut by 1 base and J by 0 bases, with 10 bases left in between. Looked up from germline, CDR1 is LGHNA and CDR2 is YNFKEQ. This CDR3 has 15 residues. How the authors handled the data: Nucleated cell number was recorded as an estimate derived from reference gene primer amplification. This table comes from immunoSEQ multiplex PCR, and its TCRdb copy is limited to in-frame clones, with some not included. The DNA gave D and trimming, while V, J and clone size come from that table. Here the sample spans around 16,000 clones, 70% to 90% being singletons. This entry comes from a study of blood T cell repertoires in COVID-19. Study overall: Sites across the United States, Italy and Spain contributed samples from acute and convalescent COVID-19. The analysed material was cDNA or gDNA that came from T cells, B-cell-depleted T cells, or PBMCs.

This chain uses TRBV4-2 with TRBJ2-7; weak D call: TRBD1 (5 bases). Sequenced material: peripheral blood. The sequence was collected from a human donor in a cohort sampled during active COVID-19. The CDR3 DNA is TGTGCCAGCAGCCAAGGTCAGGGCGTCTCCTACGAGCAGTACTTC. It yields the protein CASSQGQGVSYEQYF.